Following are 20 T cell receptor beta chains from one sample sequenced in a study of blood T cell repertoires in COVID-19. The method was immunoSEQ multiplex PCR; TCRdb's version includes in-frame clones alone and lacks a portion of them. This table holds roughly 140,000 clones, more than 75% found once. The sequenced material came from peripheral blood. These TCRs come from a woman older than 75 with acute or convalescent COVID-19.

This clone was counted only a few times. V is TRBV28 and J is TRBJ2-3, with TRBD2 matching 7 bases. The trim removed 7 bases at V and 0 bases at J, leaving 4 bases unmatched. Germline-derived CDR1 and CDR2 are MDHEN and SYDVKM. The CDR3 is 14 amino acids. CDR3 region: CASIRGGSTDTQYF. CDR3 nucleotide sequence: TGTGCCAGCATTCGCGGGGGTAGCACAGATACGCAGTATTTT.

This chain uses TRBV6-6 with TRBJ1-1; perhaps TRBD1 as D (6 bases). The CDR3 spans 14 residues. Germline CDR1 reads MNHNY; CDR2 reads SVGAGI (reference sequence). Deletions cut 6 bases from V and 1 base from J, with 12 bases between. The CDR3 reads CASSHRAGNTEAFF. CDR3 nucleotides: TGTGCCAGCAGCCACAGGGCGGGGAACACTGAAGCTTTCTTT.

V usage is TRBV10-3 and J usage is TRBJ2-7, with 7 nucleotides matching TRBD2. The germline V gene encodes CDR1 ENHRY and CDR2 SYGVKD. The trim removed 11 bases at V and 0 bases at J, leaving 10 bases unmatched. There are 14 residues in the CDR3. CDR3 in DNA: TGTGCCGTAGGAGGACTAGACAACTCCTACGAGCAGTACTTC. Translation gives CAVGGLDNSYEQYF.

J is TRBJ2-2 and V is TRBV27, with D perhaps matching TRBD2 (5 bases). Per the germline V gene, CDR1 is MNHEY and CDR2 is SMNVEV (reference sequence). CDR3 length equals 14 residues. The V end was cut by 5 bases, the J end by 5 bases, with 12 bases between. CDR3 bases: TGTGCCAGCAGTCCCGGGGTGGGTACCGGGGAGCTGTTTTTT. This codes for CASSPGVGTGELFF.

V and J are TRBV28 and TRBJ1-1, with a tentative D call TRBD1 (5 bases). In germline, CDR1 is MDHEN, CDR2 SYDVKM. Trimming took off 8 bases at V and 8 bases at J, with 18 bases between the two ends. The CDR3 extends over 13 amino acids. The DNA of the CDR3 is TGTGCCAGCCATTCACTAAGACAGAAAGAAGCTTTCTTT. As protein: CASHSLRQKEAFF.

V is TRBV7-9 and J is TRBJ2-3; TRBD2 aligns across 7 bases. CDR1 SEHNR and CDR2 FQNEAQ come from the germline V gene (reference sequence). The CDR3 is 13 residues long. The ends lost 11 bases at V and 2 bases at J; junction bases unmatched: 7. CDR3 sequence reads: CAGRSGDTDTQYF. The CDR3 bases are TGTGCCGGCCGAAGCGGGGACACAGATACGCAGTATTTT. Full variable domain (rest looked up from reference TRBV7-9 and TRBJ2-3): DTGVSQNPRHKITKRGQNVTFRCDPISEHNRLYWYRQTLGQGPEFLTYFQNEAQLEKSRLLSDRFSAERPKGSFSTLEIQRTEQGDSAMYLCAGRSGDTDTQYFGPGTRLTVL.

The V and J genes are TRBV27 and TRBJ1-6; D possibly corresponds to TRBD1 (5 bases). The V gene's germline CDR1 is MNHEY and CDR2 SMNVEV (reference sequence). V lost 3 bases, J lost 0 bases, and 15 bases lay in between. The CDR3 is 18 amino acids. Here the CDR3 reads CASSLGQGASSYNSPLHF. The CDR3 nucleotides read TGTGCCAGCAGTTTGGGTCAGGGTGCTAGCTCCTATAATTCACCCCTCCACTTT.

This rearrangement joins TRBV5-1 to TRBJ2-1; D call uncertain. This CDR3 comprises 15 residues. V lost 1 base and J 10 bases, leaving 18 bases between the germline ends. Germline assignment: CDR1 SGHRS and CDR2 YFSETQ. The CDR3 bases are TGCGCCAGCAGCTTGTTCTCGGGTTTAACCTCCGAGCAGTTCTTC. It translates to CASSLFSGLTSEQFF.

The gene calls are TRBV9 and TRBJ1-2; tentatively, D is TRBD1 (6 bases). The CDR3 length is 12 residues. Germline loops: CDR1 SGDLS, CDR2 YYNGEE. Trimming shortened V by 4 bases and J by 7 bases, and 11 bases separated the two germline ends. CDR3 protein: CASSTRQAGYTF. CDR3 nucleotide sequence: TGTGCCAGCAGCACCCGACAGGCTGGCTACACCTTC.

V gene TRBV7-9 combines with J gene TRBJ2-1, with TRBD2 matching 8 bases. CDR1 and CDR2 from the germline V gene are SEHNR and FQNEAQ (reference sequence). This CDR3 contains 14 residues. The V gene end was trimmed by 6 bases and the J gene end by 9 bases; junction bases not matched to a gene: 10. CDR3 bases: TGTGCCAGCAGTGTCGAGCGGGAGTGGGGTGAGCAGTTCTTC. The encoded protein is CASSVEREWGEQFF.

In its sample, this clone was seen once. The chain combines TRBV28 with TRBJ1-3, with 9 bases matching TRBD1. The CDR3 has 12 residues. CDR1 MDHEN and CDR2 SYDVKM come from the germline V gene. The trim removed 6 bases at V and 13 bases at J, leaving 7 bases unmatched. CDR3 nucleotides: TGTGCCAGCAGCTTTCGACAGGGGGTGATATATTTT. It translates to CASSFRQGVIYF.

The J gene is TRBJ2-1, the V gene TRBV7-2; D perhaps matches TRBD1 (7 bases). Per germline, CDR1 SGHTA and CDR2 FQGNSA. The CDR3 covers 15 residues. The V end lost 3 bases, the J end lost 0 bases, and 9 bases lay between the germline ends. CDR3 residues: CASSFQGGSYNEQFF. The CDR3 nucleotides read TGTGCCAGCAGCTTTCAGGGGGGCTCCTACAATGAGCAGTTCTTC.

The chain has TRBV7-6 and TRBJ2-1, with 7 bases that match TRBD2. There are 15 residues in the CDR3. The ends lost 4 bases at V and 1 base at J; junction bases unmatched: 4. Germline V gene data show CDR1 as SGHVS and CDR2 as FNYEAQ. The DNA of the CDR3 is TGTGCCAGCAGCTCAAGCGGGGCTTCCTACAATGAGCAGTTCTTC. Its protein product is CASSSSGASYNEQFF. Drawing the rest from reference TRBV7-6 and TRBJ2-1, the complete variable domain is GAGVSQSPRYKVTKRGQDVALRCDPISGHVSLYWYRQALGQGPEFLTYFNYEAQQDKSGLPNDRFSAERPEGSISTLTIQRTEQRDSAMYRCASSSSGASYNEQFFGPGTRLTVL.

The chain recombines TRBV7-8 with TRBJ1-2; 9 bases map to TRBD1. In germline, CDR1 is SGHVS, CDR2 FQNEAQ. The junction had 6 bases not matched to a gene; V was cut back by 4 bases and J by 3 bases. There are 15 residues in the CDR3. The CDR3 protein is CASSSLQGADYGYTF. In DNA, the CDR3 is TGTGCCAGCAGCTCATTACAGGGGGCCGACTATGGCTACACCTTC. Full variable domain (remainder filled in from reference TRBV7-8 and TRBJ1-2): GAGVSQSPRYKVAKRGQDVALRCDPISGHVSLFWYQQALGQGPEFLTYFQNEAQLDKSGLPSDRFFAERPEGSVSTLKIQRTQQEDSAVYLCASSSLQGADYGYTFGSGTRLTVV.

The rearrangement links TRBV7-9 to TRBJ2-7, with 7 positions matching TRBD2. J lost 4 bases, V lost 5 bases, and 14 bases had no gene match. From germline, CDR1 is SEHNR and CDR2 FQNEAQ (reference sequence). The length of the CDR3 is 16 residues. The CDR3 protein is CASSPASGGGTYEQYF. CDR3 DNA: TGTGCCAGCAGCCCAGCCTCTGGGGGGGGTACGTACGAGCAGTACTTC.

V usage is TRBV28 and J usage is TRBJ1-1; D gene ambiguous. The V gene lost 1 base and the J gene lost 4 bases, with 13 bases spanning the gap. The CDR3 is 15 residues long. CDR1 MDHEN and CDR2 SYDVKM come from the germline V gene. CDR3 sequence: CASSLSGGLITEAFF. The CDR3 DNA follows: TGTGCCAGCAGTTTATCCGGAGGCCTGATCACTGAAGCTTTCTTT.

The V and J genes are TRBV5-1 and TRBJ2-4, with D tentatively TRBD1 (6 bases). The CDR3 length is 15 residues. The germline V and J ends were trimmed by 4 bases and 4 bases, with 15 bases remaining between them. The germline gives CDR1 SGHRS, CDR2 YFSETQ. The CDR3 loop reads CASSPATGQKNIQYF. CDR3 nucleotides: TGCGCCAGCAGCCCAGCGACAGGACAAAAAAACATTCAGTACTTC. Drawing the rest from reference TRBV5-1 and TRBJ2-4, the complete variable domain is KAGVTQTPRYLIKTRGQQVTLSCSPISGHRSVSWYQQTPGQGLQFLFEYFSETQRNKGNFPGRFSGRQFSNSRSEMNVSTLELGDSALYLCASSPATGQKNIQYFGAGTRLSVL.

The chain is built from TRBV27 and TRBJ2-2, with 13 bases fitting TRBD2. With V trimmed by 5 bases and J by 6 bases, 6 bases remained unmatched. The CDR3 length is 16 residues. CDR1 and CDR2 (germline): MNHEY, SMNVEV (reference sequence). The CDR3 here is CASSRGTSGKAGELFF. CDR3 DNA: TGTGCCAGCAGTAGGGGGACTAGCGGGAAGGCCGGGGAGCTGTTTTTT.

The J gene is TRBJ1-4, the V gene TRBV13; tentative D call: TRBD1 (5 bases). Trimming took 5 bases from V and 7 from J, leaving 20 bases between them. The CDR3 length is 16 residues. Germline V CDR1 and CDR2: PRHDT, FYEKMQ (reference sequence). The CDR3 protein is CASSRVGARGGEKLFF. The CDR3 bases are TGTGCCAGCAGCCGGGTCGGGGCGCGGGGTGGTGAAAAACTGTTTTTT.

The chain links TRBV28 to TRBJ2-1; 9 nucleotides match TRBD2. V lost 4 bases and J lost 0; bases outside the gene matches: 10. Germline V gene lookup returns CDR1 MDHEN and CDR2 SYDVKM. This CDR3 spans 18 amino acids. The CDR3 spells CASSSMRLAESSYNEQFF. In DNA form, the CDR3 reads TGTGCCAGCAGTTCTATGAGACTAGCGGAAAGCTCCTACAATGAGCAGTTCTTC.